This T cell receptor beta chain came from a study of T cell clones after liver transplantation. Study-level information: Tolerance: complete withdrawal held at least one year, liver enzymes staying within twice normal.

Some clones are missing from TCRdb's copy, which holds only in-frame ones; the method was immunoSEQ multiplex PCR. Of 20,000 to 25,000 clones listed, around three quarters were seen once; the top ten hold approximately 2.8%. About this clone: Its antigen is as yet unknown.

Findings and caveats of the study: In 5 of 8 subjects, circulating graft-donor-reactive CD4 TCRbeta sequences fell significantly after transplant.

There are 13 residues in the CDR3. Germline assignment: CDR1 SNHLY and CDR2 FYNNEI. With V trimmed by 7 bases and J by 7 bases, 7 bases remained unmatched. The sequence came from a human donor who received a liver transplant. The chain employs TRBV2 and TRBJ2-1; TRBD1 matches 7 bases. The sequenced sample was CD4+ T cells from blood, obtained before liver transplant. CDR3 sequence: CASKWGQLNEQFF. The CDR3, as DNA: TGTGCCAGCAAATGGGGACAGTTAAATGAGCAGTTCTTC. The whole variable domain, remainder taken from reference TRBV2 and TRBJ2-1, is EPEVTQTPSHQVTQMGQEVILRCVPISNHLYFYWYRQILGQKVEFLVSFYNNEISEKSEIFDDQFSVERPDGSNFTLKIRSTKLEDSAMYFCASKWGQLNEQFFGPGTRLTVL.